Below, one T cell receptor beta chain is given with its context. These data are taken from a study of PD-L1 blockade in urothelial cancer. Study-wide context: Male patients with bladder-origin urothelial cancer numbered about 90% of the roughly 29. Specimens of blood held a median count of roughly 150,000 T cells. The authors examined blood 3 weeks (second dose) and 6 weeks after treatment start. Patients' histories included 0 to 3 prior chemotherapy regimens.

Clones were sequenced by immunoSEQ multiplex PCR, and TCRdb holds only the in-frame ones, with some missing. The sample records about 120,000 clones, roughly 83% being singletons. The V and J ends lost 3 bases and 6 bases respectively, with 11 bases between them. CDR1 is SGHTA and CDR2 is FQGNSA in the germline V gene. The CDR3 sequence is 13 residues long. As to time point: peripheral blood 6 weeks after treatment start. The chain recombines TRBV7-2 with TRBJ1-2; D perhaps matches TRBD1 (6 bases). The sample was PBMCs, taken around atezolizumab (anti-PD-L1) treatment. This receptor was obtained from a man between 45 and 60 years old with urothelial cancer. The CDR3 DNA reads TGTGCCAGCAGCTTCGACAGGCATGATGGCTACACCTTC. Protein product: CASSFDRHDGYTF.